The next 20 T cell receptor beta chains were all read from a single sample in a study of Ad26.COV2.S vaccination and SARS-CoV-2 variants. TCRdb keeps only in-frame clones here, not all; method: immunoSEQ multiplex PCR. The data contain about 410,000 clones, approximately 90% of them singletons. Treatment meaning: some 20 received Ad26.COV2.S at low or high dose, single or two shots; 5 received placebo; per-sample allocation not given. It was on day 63 after the first vaccine or placebo injection that samples were taken. The sequencing here drew on peripheral blood, taken in a trial of Ad26.COV2.S vaccine versus placebo. Receptors originate from a person aged 18-65 years who received the Ad26.COV2.S COVID-19 vaccine or a placebo.

J is TRBJ1-3 and V is TRBV30; no reliable D call. This CDR3 spans 13 amino acids. Germline V gene lookup returns CDR1 GTSNPN and CDR2 SVGIG (reference sequence). V lost 5 bases and J 0 bases, leaving 8 bases between the germline ends. The CDR3 DNA follows: TGTGCCTGGGGCCGGGACTCTGGAAACACCATATATTTT. As protein: CAWGRDSGNTIYF.

V is TRBV20-1 and J is TRBJ2-1; maybe TRBD1 (5 bases). The CDR3 runs 11 residues. The germline gives CDR1 DFQATT, CDR2 SNEGSKA (reference sequence). V dropped 1 base and J dropped 13 bases, with 11 bases sitting between them. CDR3 region: CSARGGTFQFF. CDR3 sequence (DNA): TGCAGTGCTAGAGGGGGCACCTTTCAGTTCTTC.

The chain joins TRBV7-2 to TRBJ1-6; D gene unclear. CDR3 length equals 16 residues. V lost 2 bases and J 3 bases, leaving 11 bases between the germline ends. CDR1 and CDR2 from the germline V gene are SGHTA and FQGNSA. CDR3 coding DNA: TGTGCCAGCAGCTTACACGGAGCAAGCTATAATTCACCCCTCCACTTT. Its translation: CASSLHGASYNSPLHF.

The chain employs TRBV7-9 and TRBJ2-5; TRBD2 agrees at 7 bases. After removal of 5 bases from V and 6 bases from J, the junction contained 12 bases not matched to a gene. Germline V lookup: CDR1 SEHNR, CDR2 FQNEAQ (reference sequence). The CDR3 has 15 residues. The CDR3 nucleotides read TGTGCCAGCAGCCCAGGTGGGGGGGGGTCGCAGACCCAGTACTTC. Amino acid sequence: CASSPGGGGSQTQYF.

This sequence joins TRBV2 and TRBJ1-6; TRBD1 might be the D (5 bases). Looked up from germline, CDR1 is SNHLY and CDR2 is FYNNEI. The CDR3 consists of 17 residues. Trimming shortened V by 6 bases and J by 0 bases, and 15 bases separated the two germline ends. The CDR3 loop is CASRGPKESSYNSPLHF. The DNA of the CDR3 is TGTGCCAGCAGGGGACCGAAAGAGAGCTCCTATAATTCACCCCTCCACTTT.

The J gene is TRBJ2-3, the V gene TRBV30; TRBD2 agrees at 9 bases. The V and J ends lost 5 bases and 2 bases, in that order; junction bases with no gene match: 8. Germline CDR1 and CDR2: GTSNPN and SVGIG (reference sequence). The CDR3 consists of 15 residues. CDR3 region: CAWGLRGGPTDTQYF. DNA for the CDR3: TGTGCCTGGGGCCTGCGGGGGGGACCCACAGATACGCAGTATTTT.

The chain combines TRBV12-1 with TRBJ1-1; the table names TRBD1, a call not compared with the DNA. TRBV12-1 is a pseudogene. The CDR3 consists of 15 residues. The CDR3 DNA follows: TGTGCCAGCAGCCTTTGTAACAGGGGTCCCACTGAAGCTTTCTTT. Amino acid sequence: CASSLCNRGPTEAFF.

The rearrangement joins TRBV5-1 to TRBJ1-1; 7 bases map to TRBD1. The V gene end was trimmed by 2 bases and the J gene end by 6 bases; junction bases not matched to a gene: 7. Germline CDR1 SGHRS, CDR2 YFSETQ. This CDR3 has 14 amino acids. DNA of the CDR3: TGCGCCAGCAGCTTCGAGGGGGCGGGTGCTGAAGCTTTCTTT. Protein product: CASSFEGAGAEAFF.

The V and J genes are TRBV5-1 and TRBJ1-1; D perhaps matches TRBD1 (5 bases). V dropped 4 bases and J dropped 4 bases, with 14 bases sitting between them. CDR3 length equals 14 residues. Germline V lookup: CDR1 SGHRS, CDR2 YFSETQ. The CDR3 DNA reads as TGCGCCAGCAGCGGGTCGGGACGGTTCACTGAAGCTTTCTTT. Translated, it gives CASSGSGRFTEAFF.

The chain has TRBV6-6 and TRBJ2-5; 16 bases agree with TRBD2. CDR1 and CDR2 from the germline V gene are MNHNY and SVGAGI (reference sequence). Trimming cost V 5 bases and J 5 bases; bases outside gene matches: 11. CDR3 length: 18 residues. The CDR3 is CASSPPGLAGGPPETQYF. As DNA, the CDR3 is TGTGCCAGCAGTCCCCCGGGACTAGCGGGGGGGCCTCCGGAGACCCAGTACTTC.

The CDR3 bases are TGTGCCAGCAGTCCAGGACAGCCCTACGAGCAGTACTTC. Translated, it gives CASSPGQPYEQYF. The gene calls are TRBV28 and TRBJ2-7; D perhaps matches TRBD1 (6 bases). The V gene's germline CDR1 is MDHEN and CDR2 SYDVKM. This CDR3 comprises 13 residues. V was clipped by 5 bases and J by 2 bases, with 10 bases between them. Full variable domain (remainder filled in from reference TRBV28 and TRBJ2-7): DVKVTQSSRYLVKRTGEKVFLECVQDMDHENMFWYRQDPGLGLRLIYFSYDVKMKEKGDIPEGYSVSREKKERFSLILESASTNQTSMYLCASSPGQPYEQYFGPGTRLTVT.

This sequence joins TRBV6-1 and TRBJ2-2; D is unclear. The CDR3 is made up of 16 amino acids. The V gene lost 1 base and the J gene lost 2 bases, with 11 bases spanning the gap. The germline V gene has CDR1 MNHNS and CDR2 SASEGT. The CDR3 nucleotides read TGTGCCAGCAGTGAAGGCCGGACGGGCAACACCGGGGAGCTGTTTTTT. It encodes CASSEGRTGNTGELFF.

Written as DNA, the CDR3 is TGTGCCAGCAGCCCTAGACAGCCCTACGAGCAGTACTTC. This encodes CASSPRQPYEQYF. The rearrangement joins TRBV12-3 or TRBV12-4 to TRBJ2-7; D is possibly TRBD1 (5 bases). Trimming left V 6 bases short and J 2 bases short, with 11 bases between. This CDR3 has 13 residues.

This clone was detected only once. Different DNA sequences within this sample yield the same CDR3. V usage is TRBV12-3 or TRBV12-4 and J usage is TRBJ1-1; D remains unclear. Trimming cost V 2 bases and J 4 bases, with 5 bases left between them. There are 12 residues in the CDR3. The CDR3 bases are TGTGCCAGCAGTTTAAAGGGCACTGAAGCTTTCTTT. Its translation: CASSLKGTEAFF.

J is TRBJ1-6 and V is TRBV19; D remains ambiguous. This CDR3 spans 15 amino acids. The germline gives CDR1 LNHDA, CDR2 SQIVND (reference sequence). V was shortened by 2 bases and J by 9 bases, with 14 bases between the two germline ends. The CDR3 nucleotides read TGTGCCAGTAGTATATTCTACCAACCCGGTTCACCCCTCCACTTT. Amino acids: CASSIFYQPGSPLHF.

The J gene is TRBJ2-7, the V gene TRBV5-5; 11 nucleotides line up with TRBD1. V gave up 0 bases and J gave up 7 bases; unmatched junction bases: 6. Germline V gives CDR1 SGHKS, CDR2 YYEKEE (reference sequence). The CDR3 has 15 amino acids. CDR3 sequence: CASSLGPGTGGEQYF. As DNA, the CDR3 is TGTGCCAGCAGCTTGGGGCCCGGGACAGGGGGAGAGCAGTACTTC.

The rearrangement uses TRBV10-1 and TRBJ2-3, with unresolved D. This CDR3 is 14 amino acids long. The ends were cut back, 0 bases at V and 0 bases at J, with 4 bases in the middle. Germline V gene sequence: CDR1 WNHNN, CDR2 SYGVQD (reference sequence). CDR3 sequence reads: CASSESPSTDTQYF. The CDR3 DNA reads as TGCGCCAGCAGTGAGTCTCCGAGCACAGATACGCAGTATTTT.

The CDR3 here is CASSFRPENTGELFF. CDR3 sequence (DNA): TGCGCCAGCAGCTTTAGGCCGGAGAACACCGGGGAGCTGTTTTTT. This chain uses TRBV5-1 with TRBJ2-2; D is ambiguous. Germline loops: CDR1 SGHRS, CDR2 YFSETQ. The CDR3 has 15 amino acids. Trimming pared 2 bases from V and 1 base from J, leaving 9 bases between.

The CDR3 region has the DNA TGTGCCAGCAGCCAAAAGACGTTCAGTTACCCCAGCACAGATACGCAGTATTTT. It specifies CASSQKTFSYPSTDTQYF. The chain carries TRBV14 and TRBJ2-3; D gene unclear. Trimming cost V 2 bases and J 0 bases, with 18 bases left between them. The CDR3 has 18 residues. Germline-derived CDR1 and CDR2 are SGHDN and FVKESK.

The gene calls are TRBV19 and TRBJ2-1; tentatively, D is TRBD2 (6 bases). This CDR3 is built from 14 residues. Germline values: CDR1 LNHDA, CDR2 SQIVND (reference sequence). The V end was cut by 5 bases, the J end by 0 bases, with 8 bases between. In DNA, the CDR3 is TGTGCCAGTAGTGGCGGGATCTCCTACAATGAGCAGTTCTTC. It codes for CASSGGISYNEQFF. The whole variable domain, filled in from reference TRBV19 and TRBJ2-1, reads DGGITQSPKYLFRKEGQNVTLSCEQNLNHDAMYWYRQDPGQGLRLIYYSQIVNDFQKGDIAEGYSVSREKKESFPLTVTSAQKNPTAFYLCASSGGISYNEQFFGPGTRLTVL.